The 21 T cell receptor beta chains presented below share a single source sample, sequenced in a study of intratumoral heterogeneity in liver cancer. TCRdb's copy holds only in-frame clones and misses some; the assay was immunoSEQ multiplex PCR. The sample lists tens of thousands of clones; 73% were seen once. The sequenced sample was tumor-adjacent normal tissue, obtained before any cancer treatment. The receptors come from a woman in her 70s with hepatocellular carcinoma.

In this sample, this clone turned up a few times. This sequence joins TRBV28 and TRBJ1-4, with D unresolved. There are 11 residues in the CDR3. Germline CDR1 reads MDHEN; CDR2 reads SYDVKM. The ends were cut back, 3 bases at V and 7 bases at J, with 3 bases in the middle. CDR3 nucleotide sequence: TGTGCCAGCAGTTTTGCTGAAAAACTGTTTTTT. Protein product: CASSFAEKLFF.

This clone has only one observation. V and J are TRBV18 and TRBJ2-5, with 14 bases matching TRBD2. The germline V gene has CDR1 KGHSH and CDR2 LQKENI. The ends lost 2 bases at V and 1 base at J; junction bases unmatched: 12. CDR3 length: 20 residues. The CDR3 coding sequence is TGTGCCAGCTCACCAAATCCACGGACTAGCGGGAGGCTCCCCCAAGAGACCCAGTACTTC. Its protein product is CASSPNPRTSGRLPQETQYF.

The J gene is TRBJ2-5, the V gene TRBV4-1; 7 nucleotides align to TRBD2. The CDR3 consists of 14 residues. Germline V gene lookup returns CDR1 MGHRA and CDR2 YSYEKL. V shed 3 bases, J shed 1 base, and the junction held 2 bases outside the gene matches. The CDR3 DNA is TGCGCCAGCAGCCAGGGAGGGTCCCAAGAGACCCAGTACTTC. This sequence encodes CASSQGGSQETQYF.

The chain recombines TRBV5-1 with TRBJ2-1; TRBD2 agrees at 10 bases. V lost 0 bases and J lost 7; bases outside the gene matches: 4. The germline gives CDR1 SGHRS, CDR2 YFSETQ. The CDR3 extends over 15 amino acids. DNA of the CDR3: TGCGCCAGCAGCTTGGGACTAGCGGGTAAGAATGAGCAGTTCTTC. Translation: CASSLGLAGKNEQFF.

V gene TRBV28 combines with J gene TRBJ2-7, with D possibly being TRBD2 (6 bases). The V and J ends lost 3 bases and 7 bases respectively, with 16 bases between them. Germline values: CDR1 MDHEN, CDR2 SYDVKM. CDR3 size: 14 residues. The CDR3 loop is CASSFFGSAGEQYF. Here the CDR3 DNA reads TGTGCCAGCAGTTTTTTCGGGAGTGCGGGTGAGCAGTACTTC.

This chain connects TRBV5-1 to TRBJ2-3; TRBD2 aligns across 7 bases. CDR1 and CDR2 (germline): SGHRS, YFSETQ. Unmatched junction bases numbered 15, after V lost 4 bases and J lost 4 bases. CDR3 length: 17 amino acids. CDR3 in DNA: TGCGCCAGCAGCCTGGCGGGGTCCAGCGGGAAGGCAGATACGCAGTATTTT. Encoded protein: CASSLAGSSGKADTQYF.

V gene TRBV3-1 (or the pseudogene TRBV3-2) combines with J gene TRBJ2-1; the match to TRBD2 covers 9 bases. This CDR3 has 16 residues. V shed 3 bases and J 6 bases; nucleotides not matched to a gene: 9. Per germline, CDR1 LGHDT and CDR2 YNNKEL (reference sequence). CDR3 region: CASSQGTGTSSNEQFF. The DNA of the CDR3 is TGTGCCAGCAGCCAGGGGACCGGGACTAGCTCCAATGAGCAGTTCTTC.

V gene TRBV6-4 combines with J gene TRBJ1-3, with D tentatively TRBD1 (5 bases). The germline V gene encodes CDR1 MRHNA and CDR2 SNTAGT. The CDR3 has 15 residues. V gave up 1 base and J gave up 3 bases, with 10 bases separating them. For the CDR3, the DNA is TGTGCCAGCAGTGACTTAGGGACGGATGGAAACACCATATATTTT. Its translation: CASSDLGTDGNTIYF.

In its sample, this clone was seen once. The chain has TRBV10-3 and TRBJ1-6; D unresolved. The ends were cut back, 2 bases at V and 10 bases at J, with 12 bases in the middle. The CDR3 is 14 amino acids. The germline V gene encodes CDR1 ENHRY and CDR2 SYGVKD. The CDR3 DNA reads as TGTGCCATCAGTGAGAAACAGCAGTGGTCACCCCTCCACTTT. It is translated as CAISEKQQWSPLHF.

The J gene is TRBJ2-6, the V gene TRBV4-1; D not certain. Germline CDR1 MGHRA, CDR2 YSYEKL. The length of the CDR3 is 16 residues. Between the trimmed V and J ends, which lost 3 bases and 0 bases, there was a span of 9 bases. CDR3 sequence (DNA): TGCGCCAGCAGCCATCCACAGTCCTCTGGGGCCAACGTCCTGACTTTC. Protein: CASSHPQSSGANVLTF.

This clone was picked up one time. The chain links TRBV9 to TRBJ1-1, with 8 bases fitting TRBD1. The germline V gene has CDR1 SGDLS and CDR2 YYNGEE. Trimming took 4 bases from V and 5 from J; bases not matched to a gene: 7. CDR3 size: 14 residues. This chain's CDR3 is CASSTRDRGTEAFF. In DNA, the CDR3 is TGTGCCAGCAGCACCCGAGACAGGGGTACTGAAGCTTTCTTT.

The chain employs TRBV7-6 and TRBJ2-3; D ambiguous. The germline gives CDR1 SGHVS, CDR2 FNYEAQ. This CDR3 spans 13 amino acids. The V end was cut by 5 bases, the J end by 4 bases, with 10 bases between. CDR3 bases: TGTGCCAGCAGCAAAAAACAGTCAGATACGCAGTATTTT. This gives the protein CASSKKQSDTQYF.

The sample holds one count of this clone. The chain employs TRBV6-1 and TRBJ1-1; 9 bases are shared with TRBD1. Looked up from germline, CDR1 is MNHNS and CDR2 is SASEGT. The CDR3 is made up of 16 amino acids. V trimming: 4 bases; J trimming: 1 base; junction bases outside the gene matches: 7. The CDR3 is CASSVHPGQGNTEAFF. Written as DNA, the CDR3 is TGTGCCAGCAGTGTACACCCGGGACAGGGGAACACTGAAGCTTTCTTT.

V is TRBV5-1 and J is TRBJ1-3; D ambiguous. The CDR3 extends over 15 amino acids. Germline V gene sequence: CDR1 SGHRS, CDR2 YFSETQ. V was pared by 0 bases and J by 0 bases, with 7 bases between. CDR3 protein: CASSLGPNSGNTIYF. The DNA of the CDR3 is TGCGCCAGCAGCTTGGGGCCGAACTCTGGAAACACCATATATTTT.

The chain links TRBV6-1 to TRBJ1-1, with no clear D. V lost 2 bases, J lost 8 bases, and 15 bases lay in between. Germline V lookup: CDR1 MNHNS, CDR2 SASEGT. The CDR3 runs to 14 residues. The CDR3 DNA follows: TGTGCCAGCAGTGAATCTTACAGCGGAACGGAAGCTTTCTTT. The encoded protein is CASSESYSGTEAFF.

This clone was counted a single time. The chain couples TRBV5-1 to TRBJ1-2; D unclear. The CDR3 sequence is 14 residues long. Germline V gene sequence: CDR1 SGHRS, CDR2 YFSETQ. The V and J ends lost 2 bases and 5 bases respectively, with 13 bases between them. In nucleotides, the CDR3 is TGCGCCAGCAGCTTAGGCCATCAAGGGTATGGCTACACCTTC. Protein product: CASSLGHQGYGYTF.

This clone has only a few counts. J is TRBJ1-6 and V is TRBV2; no firm D call. CDR1 is SNHLY and CDR2 is FYNNEI in the germline V gene. CDR3 length equals 16 residues. Trimming removed 6 bases at V and 0 bases at J, with 12 bases between. In DNA, the CDR3 is TGTGCCAGCAGGGTAGGCAGAAGCTCCTATAATTCACCCCTCCACTTT. Protein: CASRVGRSSYNSPLHF.

The chain recombines TRBV5-5 with TRBJ2-1; tentatively, D is TRBD1 (5 bases). The germline V gene encodes CDR1 SGHKS and CDR2 YYEKEE (reference sequence). Trimming stripped 7 bases from V and 5 bases from J, with 16 bases between. The CDR3 has 14 amino acids. CDR3 residues: CASLPTGDHNEQFF. The CDR3 DNA is TGTGCCAGCCTCCCAACAGGTGATCACAATGAGCAGTTCTTC.

The chain couples TRBV10-3 to TRBJ2-7; 12 positions agree with TRBD1. The junction had 11 bases not matched to a gene; V was cut back by 7 bases and J by 7 bases. Germline CDR1 is ENHRY and CDR2 is SYGVKD. The CDR3 is 15 amino acids. The CDR3 bases are TGTGCCATCACAAACCGGGACAGGGGGCCAGGAGAGCAGTACTTC. This sequence encodes CAITNRDRGPGEQYF.

The CDR3 loop is CASSLGTGSSYNEQFF. The CDR3 nucleotides read TGTGCCAGCAGCCTAGGGACAGGTAGCTCCTACAATGAGCAGTTCTTC. The chain combines TRBV3-1 (or the pseudogene TRBV3-2) with TRBJ2-1, with TRBD1 identical over 8 bases. CDR1 LGHDT and CDR2 YNNKEL come from the germline V gene (reference sequence). This CDR3 spans 16 amino acids. The V and J ends lost 4 bases and 0 bases, in that order; junction bases with no gene match: 5.

V is TRBV15 and J is TRBJ2-2, with D perhaps TRBD1 (5 bases). Germline V lookup: CDR1 LNHNV, CDR2 YYDKDF (reference sequence). The V gene lost 0 bases and the J gene lost 6 bases, with 11 bases spanning the gap. The CDR3 contains 15 residues. As DNA, the CDR3 is TGTGCCACCAGCAGAGACAGGGATTCTTCCGGGGAGCTGTTTTTT. It is translated as CATSRDRDSSGELFF.